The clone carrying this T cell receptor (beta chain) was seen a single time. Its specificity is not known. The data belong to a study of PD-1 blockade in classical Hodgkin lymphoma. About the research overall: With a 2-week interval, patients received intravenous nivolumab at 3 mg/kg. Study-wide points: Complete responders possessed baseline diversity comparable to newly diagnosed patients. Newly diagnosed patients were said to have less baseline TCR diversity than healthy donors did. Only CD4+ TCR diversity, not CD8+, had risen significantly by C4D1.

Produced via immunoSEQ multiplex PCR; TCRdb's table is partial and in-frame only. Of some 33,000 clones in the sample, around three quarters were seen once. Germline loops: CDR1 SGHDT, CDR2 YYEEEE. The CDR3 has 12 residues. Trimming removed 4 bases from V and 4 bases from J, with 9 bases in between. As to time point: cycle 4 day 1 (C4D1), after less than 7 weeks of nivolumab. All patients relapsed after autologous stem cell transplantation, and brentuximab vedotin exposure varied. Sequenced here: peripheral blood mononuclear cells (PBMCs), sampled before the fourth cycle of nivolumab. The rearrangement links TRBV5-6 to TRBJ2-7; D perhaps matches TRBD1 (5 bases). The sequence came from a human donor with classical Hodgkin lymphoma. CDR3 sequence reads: CASSRQLYEQYF. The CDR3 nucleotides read TGTGCCAGCAGCCGACAGTTGTACGAGCAGTACTTC.